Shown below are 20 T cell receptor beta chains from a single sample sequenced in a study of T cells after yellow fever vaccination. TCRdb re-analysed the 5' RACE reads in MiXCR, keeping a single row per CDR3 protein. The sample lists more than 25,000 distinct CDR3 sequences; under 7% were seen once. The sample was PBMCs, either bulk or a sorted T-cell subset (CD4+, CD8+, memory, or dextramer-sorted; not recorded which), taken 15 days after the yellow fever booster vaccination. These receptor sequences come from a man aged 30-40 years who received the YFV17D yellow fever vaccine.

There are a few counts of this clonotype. CDR3 bases: TGCAGTGCTCTATTCTTAGCGGGAGTTTACGAGCAGTACTTC. Protein: CSALFLAGVYEQYF. The chain employs TRBV20-1 and TRBJ2-7; TRBD2 aligns across 9 bases. Germline CDR1 reads DFQATT; CDR2 reads SNEGSKA (reference sequence). The J segment lost 4 bases and the V segment lost 5 bases, leaving 9 bases of the junction unmatched. The CDR3 consists of 14 residues.

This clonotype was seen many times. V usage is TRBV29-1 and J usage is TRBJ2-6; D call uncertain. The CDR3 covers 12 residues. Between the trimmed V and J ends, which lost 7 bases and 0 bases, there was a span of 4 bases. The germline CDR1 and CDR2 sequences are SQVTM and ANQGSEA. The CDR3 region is CSANSGANVLTF. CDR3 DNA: TGCAGCGCGAACTCTGGGGCCAACGTCCTGACTTTC.

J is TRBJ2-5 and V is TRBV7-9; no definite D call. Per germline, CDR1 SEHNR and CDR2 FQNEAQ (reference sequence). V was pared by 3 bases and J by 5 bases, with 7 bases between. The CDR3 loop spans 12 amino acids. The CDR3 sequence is CASSFSRETQYF. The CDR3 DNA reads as TGTGCCAGCAGCTTCAGCAGGGAGACCCAGTACTTC.

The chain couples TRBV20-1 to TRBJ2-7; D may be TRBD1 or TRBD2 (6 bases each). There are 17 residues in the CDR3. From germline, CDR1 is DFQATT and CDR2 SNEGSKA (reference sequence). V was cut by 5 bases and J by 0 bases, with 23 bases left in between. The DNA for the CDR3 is TGCAGTGCTGGAGGGGGTCAAGGTGGGAGCCCCTCCTACGAGCAGTACTTC. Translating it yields CSAGGGQGGSPSYEQYF.

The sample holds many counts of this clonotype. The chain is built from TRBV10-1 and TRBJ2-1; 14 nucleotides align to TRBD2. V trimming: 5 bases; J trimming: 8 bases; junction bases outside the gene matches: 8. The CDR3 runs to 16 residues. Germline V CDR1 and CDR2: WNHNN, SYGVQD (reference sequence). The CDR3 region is CASSRTSGRSVYEQFF. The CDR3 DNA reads TGCGCCAGCAGTAGGACTAGCGGGAGGTCGGTCTATGAGCAGTTCTTC.

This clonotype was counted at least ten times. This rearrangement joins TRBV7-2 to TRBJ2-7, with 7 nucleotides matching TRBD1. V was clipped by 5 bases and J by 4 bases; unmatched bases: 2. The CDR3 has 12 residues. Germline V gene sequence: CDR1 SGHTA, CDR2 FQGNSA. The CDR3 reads CASSPDRYEQYF. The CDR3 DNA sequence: TGTGCCAGCAGCCCGGACAGGTACGAGCAGTACTTC. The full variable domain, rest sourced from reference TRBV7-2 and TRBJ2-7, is GAGVSQSPSNKVTEKGKDVELRCDPISGHTALYWYRQSLGQGLEFLIYFQGNSAPDKSGLPSDRFSAERTGGSVSTLTIQRTQQEDSAVYLCASSPDRYEQYFGPGTRLTVT.

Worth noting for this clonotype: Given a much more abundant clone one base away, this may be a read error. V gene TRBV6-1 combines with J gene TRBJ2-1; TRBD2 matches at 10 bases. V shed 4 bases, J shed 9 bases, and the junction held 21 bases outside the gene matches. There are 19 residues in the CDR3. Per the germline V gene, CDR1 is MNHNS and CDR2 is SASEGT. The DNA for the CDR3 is TGTGCCAGCAGTGTAAGGACAGGGAGAACAAGCGGGAGGGGCGGTGAGCAGTTCTTC. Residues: CASSVRTGRTSGRGGEQFF.

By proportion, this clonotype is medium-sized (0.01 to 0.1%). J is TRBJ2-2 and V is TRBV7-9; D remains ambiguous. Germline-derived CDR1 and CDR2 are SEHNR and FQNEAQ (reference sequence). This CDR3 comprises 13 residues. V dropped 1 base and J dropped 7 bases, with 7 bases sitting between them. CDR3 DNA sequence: TGTGCCAGCAGCTTAGGGCTGAACGGGGAGCTGTTTTTT. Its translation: CASSLGLNGELFF. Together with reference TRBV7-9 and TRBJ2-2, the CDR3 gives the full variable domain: DTGVSQNPRHKITKRGQNVTFRCDPISEHNRLYWYRQTLGQGPEFLTYFQNEAQLEKSRLLSDRFSAERPKGSFSTLEIQRTEQGDSAMYLCASSLGLNGELFFGEGSRLTVL.

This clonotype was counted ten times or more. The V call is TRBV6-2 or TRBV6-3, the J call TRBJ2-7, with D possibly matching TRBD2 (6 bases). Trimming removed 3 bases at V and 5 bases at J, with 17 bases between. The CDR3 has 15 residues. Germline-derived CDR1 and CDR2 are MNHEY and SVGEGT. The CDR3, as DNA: TGTGCCAGCAGTTATATCGGGGGAAAATCAAACGAGCAGTACTTC. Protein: CASSYIGGKSNEQYF.

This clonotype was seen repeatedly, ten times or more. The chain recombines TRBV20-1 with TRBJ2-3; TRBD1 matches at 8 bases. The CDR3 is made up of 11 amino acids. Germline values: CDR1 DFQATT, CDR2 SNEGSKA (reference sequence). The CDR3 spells CSRGRTDTQYF. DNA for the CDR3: TGCAGCAGGGGGCGCACAGATACGCAGTATTTT.

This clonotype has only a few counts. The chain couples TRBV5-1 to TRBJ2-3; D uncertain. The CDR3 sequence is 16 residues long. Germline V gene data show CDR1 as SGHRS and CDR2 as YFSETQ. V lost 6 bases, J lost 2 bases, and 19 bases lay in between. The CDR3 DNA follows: TGCGCCAGCACCTCCTTCGGGTGGGAATCCACAGATACGCAGTATTTT. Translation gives CASTSFGWESTDTQYF.

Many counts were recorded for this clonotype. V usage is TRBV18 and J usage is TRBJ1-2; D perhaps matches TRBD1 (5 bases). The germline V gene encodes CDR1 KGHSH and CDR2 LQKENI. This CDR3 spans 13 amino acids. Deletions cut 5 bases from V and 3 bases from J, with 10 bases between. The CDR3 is CASSGDRYYGYTF. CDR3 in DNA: TGTGCCAGCTCAGGGGACCGCTACTATGGCTACACCTTC. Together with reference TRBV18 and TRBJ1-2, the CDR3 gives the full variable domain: NAGVMQNPRHLVRRRGQEARLRCSPMKGHSHVYWYRQLPEEGLKFMVYLQKENIIDESGMPKERFSAEFPKEGPSILRIQQVVRGDSAAYFCASSGDRYYGYTFGSGTRLTVV.

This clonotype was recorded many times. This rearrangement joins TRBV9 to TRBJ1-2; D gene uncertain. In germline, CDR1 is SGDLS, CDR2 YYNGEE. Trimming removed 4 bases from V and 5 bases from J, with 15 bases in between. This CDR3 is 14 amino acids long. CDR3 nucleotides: TGTGCCAGCAGCATTTCCCCGGGTGGGTATGGCTACACCTTC. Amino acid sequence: CASSISPGGYGYTF.

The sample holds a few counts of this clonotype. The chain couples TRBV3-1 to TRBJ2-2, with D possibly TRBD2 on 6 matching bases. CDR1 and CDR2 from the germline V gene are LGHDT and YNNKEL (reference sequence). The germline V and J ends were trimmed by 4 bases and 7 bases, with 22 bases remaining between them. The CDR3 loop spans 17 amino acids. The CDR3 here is CASSRSGSGGPIGELFF. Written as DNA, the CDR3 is TGTGCCAGCAGCCGGAGTGGAAGCGGAGGGCCGATCGGGGAGCTGTTTTTT.

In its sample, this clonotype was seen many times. The CDR3 reads CASSPGLYDSYEQYF. The DNA for the CDR3 is TGCGCCAGCAGCCCCGGACTCTACGACTCCTACGAGCAGTACTTC. V is TRBV4-3 and J is TRBJ2-7; a weak D match, TRBD2 (5 bases). The germline V and J ends were trimmed by 4 bases and 0 bases, with 13 bases remaining between them. CDR1 and CDR2 from the germline V gene are LGHNA and YSLEER. The CDR3 runs to 15 residues.

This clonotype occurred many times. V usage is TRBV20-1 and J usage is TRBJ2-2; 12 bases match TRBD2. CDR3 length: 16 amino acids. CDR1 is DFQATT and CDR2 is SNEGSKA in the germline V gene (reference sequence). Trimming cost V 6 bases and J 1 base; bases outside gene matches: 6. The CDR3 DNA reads TGCAGTGCGCCCGGGACTAGCGGGCAGAACACCGGGGAGCTGTTTTTT. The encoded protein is CSAPGTSGQNTGELFF.

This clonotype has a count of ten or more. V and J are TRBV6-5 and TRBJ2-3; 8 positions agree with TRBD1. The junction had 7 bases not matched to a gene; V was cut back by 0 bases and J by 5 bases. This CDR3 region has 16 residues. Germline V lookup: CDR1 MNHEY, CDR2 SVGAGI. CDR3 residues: CASSYSGAGGKDTQYF. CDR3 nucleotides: TGTGCCAGCAGTTACTCCGGGGCAGGGGGCAAAGATACGCAGTATTTT.

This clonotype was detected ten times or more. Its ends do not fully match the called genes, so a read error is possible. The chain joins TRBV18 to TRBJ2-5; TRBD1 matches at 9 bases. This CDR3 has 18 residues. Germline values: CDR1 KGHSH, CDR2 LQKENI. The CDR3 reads CASSPGLGTGRPQATQYF. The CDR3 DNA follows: TGTGCCAGCTCACCCGGTCTTGGGACAGGGAGACCCCAAGCGACCCAGTACTTC.

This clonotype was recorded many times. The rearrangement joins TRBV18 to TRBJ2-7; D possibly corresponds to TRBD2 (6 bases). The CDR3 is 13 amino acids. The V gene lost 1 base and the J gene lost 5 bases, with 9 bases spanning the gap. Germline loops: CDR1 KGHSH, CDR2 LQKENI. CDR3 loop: CASSPRSGDEQYF. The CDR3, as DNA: TGTGCCAGCTCACCACGCTCGGGGGACGAGCAGTACTTC.

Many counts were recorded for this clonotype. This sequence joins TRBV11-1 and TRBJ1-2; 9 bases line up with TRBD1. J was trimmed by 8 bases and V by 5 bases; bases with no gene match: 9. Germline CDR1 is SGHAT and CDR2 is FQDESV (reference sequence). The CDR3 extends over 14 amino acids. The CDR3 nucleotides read TGTGCCAGCAGCCAGAGCAGGACAGGGGACGGCTACACCTTC. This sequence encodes CASSQSRTGDGYTF.